The 3 T cell receptor beta chains below all came from one sample that was sequenced in a study of early T cells in non-severe SARS-CoV-2 infection. TCRdb redid the calling of the 5' RACE reads with MiXCR, one entry per CDR3 protein. This sample has fewer than 65,000 distinct CDR3 sequences; around 13% occur once, and the top ten carry 1.3% to 1.5%. Input material: whole blood. These receptors were obtained from an adult who was a healthcare worker with PCR-confirmed SARS-CoV-2 infection or an uninfected control (not recorded which).

This clonotype was found many times. This chain joins TRBV5-1 and TRBJ2-5; D unclear. The V and J ends lost 7 bases and 2 bases respectively, with 9 bases between them. This CDR3 region has 12 residues. Germline CDR1 reads SGHRS; CDR2 reads YFSETQ. CDR3: CASARPQETQYF. In nucleotides, the CDR3 is TGCGCCAGCGCCCGGCCTCAAGAGACCCAGTACTTC.

V gene TRBV10-3 combines with J gene TRBJ2-7, with 9 nucleotides matching TRBD1. V was clipped by 6 bases and J by 6 bases; unmatched bases: 3. This CDR3 has 12 amino acids. Per germline, CDR1 ENHRY and CDR2 SYGVKD. CDR3 sequence: CAIRSGQGEQYF. The CDR3 DNA sequence: TGTGCCATCAGATCGGGACAGGGCGAGCAGTACTTC.

This clonotype was seen ten or more times. The V gene is TRBV29-1, the J gene TRBJ2-1; 10 bases line up with TRBD1. V lost 6 bases, J lost 7 bases, and 12 bases stayed unmatched. This CDR3 region has 15 residues. The V gene's germline CDR1 is SQVTM and CDR2 ANQGSEA. CDR3 amino acids: CSVDSGQGRRNEQFF. The CDR3 nucleotides are TGCAGCGTCGACTCGGGACAGGGGAGGAGAAATGAGCAGTTCTTC.